This T cell receptor beta chain originates from a study of CD8+CD57+ T cells in acquired aplastic anemia. Background on the study: Across the sorted CD4+ and CD8+ cells, DNA amounts averaged roughly 3 ug.

The TCR beta profiling, which covered VDJ combination and CDR3 sequence, was carried out using genomic DNA as the template. TCRdb itself ran the reads through MiXCR, one entry per CDR3 protein. The table records about 220,000 distinct CDR3 sequences, roughly 35% of them present only once. CDR3 size: 12 residues. CDR1 is DFQATT, CDR2 SNEGSKA, per germline (reference sequence). The V gene end was trimmed by 4 bases and the J gene end by 4 bases; junction bases not matched to a gene: 3. This clonotype was counted many times. V usage is TRBV20-1 and J usage is TRBJ2-7; 8 positions match TRBD2. This receptor was obtained from a human donor in good health, serving as a control. The sample comprised sorted CD4+, CD8+, or CD8+CD57+ T cells (not recorded which) from PBMCs. CDR3 coding DNA: TGCAGTGCTACCGGGACTAGTTACGAGCAGTACTTC. Its protein product is CSATGTSYEQYF.